A single T cell receptor (beta chain) is shown here with its context. The same CDR3 is also encoded by other DNA sequences in this sample. This sample is drawn from a study of shared clonotypes between healthy human individuals. TCRdb keeps only in-frame clones here, not all; method: immunoSEQ multiplex PCR. The table shows some 2,000,000 clones, with 85% to 95% occurring only once. The CDR3 has 13 amino acids. CDR1 is SEHNR and CDR2 is FQNEAQ in the germline V gene (reference sequence). The V end lost 1 base, the J end lost 3 bases, and 6 bases lay between the germline ends. This rearrangement joins TRBV7-9 to TRBJ1-2; perhaps TRBD1 as D (5 bases). The clonotype originates from a man aged 18 to 29 in good health. The sample consisted of naive CD4+ T cells sorted from blood. Subset described: CD45RA+ positively selected. The CDR3: CASSLGRDYGYTF. The CDR3 nucleotides read TGTGCCAGCAGCTTAGGCAGGGACTATGGCTACACCTTC. Filled out from reference TRBV7-9 and TRBJ1-2, the complete variable domain reads DTGVSQNPRHKITKRGQNVTFRCDPISEHNRLYWYRQTLGQGPEFLTYFQNEAQLEKSRLLSDRFSAERPKGSFSTLEIQRTEQGDSAMYLCASSLGRDYGYTFGSGTRLTVV.